This TCR beta chain was captured in a study of blood T cell repertoires in COVID-19. Repertoires were generated with immunoSEQ multiplex PCR, while TCRdb's copy carries only in-frame clones and drops some. The data show around 160,000 clones, about 82% seen once. The CDR3 covers 13 residues. Germline loops: CDR1 MDHEN, CDR2 SYDVKM. The ends were cut back, 5 bases at V and 4 bases at J, with 11 bases in the middle. The receptor comes from a woman aged 40 to 50 with active or convalescent COVID-19. This chain links TRBV28 with TRBJ1-1; D is undetermined. Sequencing input: peripheral blood. The CDR3 DNA reads as TGTGCCAGCAGTCCCCGTCCCGGCACTGAAGCTTTCTTT. Protein product: CASSPRPGTEAFF.